The 16 T cell receptor beta chains below were found in one sample sequenced in a study of blood T cell repertoires in COVID-19. Sequencing was performed with immunoSEQ multiplex PCR; in TCRdb, only in-frame clones are kept and a portion is missing. The sample includes over 200,000 clones, 84% of them seen just once. Sequenced input: peripheral blood. These receptor sequences come from a woman at least 80 years old with active or convalescent COVID-19.

The V gene is TRBV2, the J gene TRBJ2-2; weak D call: TRBD2 (6 bases). Looked up from germline, CDR1 is SNHLY and CDR2 is FYNNEI. V dropped 11 bases and J dropped 2 bases, with 12 bases sitting between them. The CDR3 consists of 13 residues. In DNA form, the CDR3 reads TGTGCCCGAGGGGCGGGAAACACCGGGGAGCTGTTTTTT. Its protein is CARGAGNTGELFF.

This chain connects TRBV7-9 to TRBJ2-7; 7 bases map to TRBD1. J was trimmed by 6 bases and V by 4 bases; bases with no gene match: 18. Germline V gene sequence: CDR1 SEHNR, CDR2 FQNEAQ (reference sequence). This CDR3 has 17 amino acids. Written as DNA, the CDR3 is TGTGCCAGCAGCTCCATCTCAAACAGGGGATACGGGGCCGAGCAGTACTTC. Its protein product is CASSSISNRGYGAEQYF.

J is TRBJ1-6 and V is TRBV21-1; the table's TRBD1 call for D was not verified on the DNA. TRBV21-1 represents a pseudogene. The CDR3 is made up of 17 amino acids. This chain's CDR3 is CASSKSARGDYNSPLHF. The CDR3 DNA reads as TGTGCCAGCAGCAAATCTGCCAGGGGGGATTATAATTCACCCCTCCACTTT.

The V gene is TRBV7-9, the J gene TRBJ2-1, with D perhaps TRBD1 (5 bases). V gave up 2 bases and J gave up 9 bases, with 11 bases separating them. The CDR3 extends over 13 amino acids. The germline V gene encodes CDR1 SEHNR and CDR2 FQNEAQ (reference sequence). CDR3 residues: CASSLRGLPEQFF. In DNA form, the CDR3 reads TGTGCCAGCAGCTTAAGGGGTCTCCCTGAGCAGTTCTTC.

The chain combines TRBV6-2 or TRBV6-3 with TRBJ2-5; no clear D gene. Deletions cut 5 bases from V and 2 bases from J, with 3 bases between. The CDR3 spans 11 residues. Germline CDR1 is MNHEY and CDR2 is SVGEGT. The CDR3 sequence is CASSPQETQYF. The CDR3 DNA follows: TGTGCCAGCAGTCCACAAGAGACCCAGTACTTC.

In this sample, this clone turned up once. The chain links TRBV7-2 to TRBJ1-6; no reliable D call. The CDR3 sequence is 13 residues long. Germline V CDR1 and CDR2: SGHTA, FQGNSA. V was pared by 1 base and J by 7 bases, with 5 bases between. The chain's CDR3 is CASSLEQNSPLHF. CDR3 coding DNA: TGTGCCAGCAGCTTAGAACAGAATTCACCCCTCCACTTT.

The chain has TRBV28 and TRBJ1-5; D is unresolved. Trimming left V 5 bases short and J 2 bases short, with 13 bases between. Germline V gives CDR1 MDHEN, CDR2 SYDVKM. There are 15 residues in the CDR3. DNA of the CDR3: TGTGCCAGCAGTATCTTTCCTATAGGCAATCAGCCCCAGCATTTT. Its translation: CASSIFPIGNQPQHF.

Comments on this clone: Other DNA sequences of this sample code for an identical CDR3. The chain carries TRBV7-9 and TRBJ2-3; perhaps TRBD1 as D (6 bases). Germline V gene lookup returns CDR1 SEHNR and CDR2 FQNEAQ (reference sequence). Trimming took 0 bases from V and 5 from J, leaving 6 bases between them. This CDR3 has 13 residues. The CDR3 bases are TGTGCCAGCAGCTTAGCAGGGGGAGATACGCAGTATTTT. Its translation is CASSLAGGDTQYF.

CDR3 protein: CASSSDRGRTEAFF. The CDR3 DNA reads as TGTGCCAGCAGTTCAGACAGGGGGAGAACTGAAGCTTTCTTT. The J gene is TRBJ1-1, the V gene TRBV28; 9 bases map to TRBD1. This CDR3 region has 14 residues. In germline, CDR1 is MDHEN, CDR2 SYDVKM. V was pared by 4 bases and J by 5 bases, with 5 bases of the junction left unmatched.

J is TRBJ2-3 and V is TRBV9; D is possibly TRBD2 (6 bases). Per the germline V gene, CDR1 is SGDLS and CDR2 is YYNGEE. Trimming pared 0 bases from V and 2 bases from J, leaving 10 bases between. The CDR3 spans 15 residues. In DNA form, the CDR3 reads TGTGCCAGCAGCGTAGTCGGGACTCACACAGATACGCAGTATTTT. It is translated as CASSVVGTHTDTQYF.

The chain has TRBV10-3 and TRBJ2-7, with 7 bases identical to TRBD1. Losses at the gene ends were 6 bases for V and 7 bases for J; bases not matched to a gene: 6. Germline V gene lookup returns CDR1 ENHRY and CDR2 SYGVKD. The CDR3 is made up of 12 amino acids. Here the CDR3 DNA reads TGTGCCATCAGGGAAGGGGGCAGAGAGCAGTACTTC. Amino acid sequence: CAIREGGREQYF.

The chain uses TRBV27 and TRBJ2-3, with 8 bases aligning to TRBD1. The trim removed 3 bases at V and 3 bases at J, leaving 20 bases unmatched. CDR3 size: 20 residues. Germline CDR1 is MNHEY and CDR2 is SMNVEV (reference sequence). The CDR3 reads CASSLLSSRPGGSSTDTQYF. The CDR3 nucleotides read TGTGCCAGCAGTTTGCTATCATCCCGCCCAGGGGGCTCCTCAACAGATACGCAGTATTTT.

A note on this clone: The identical CDR3 is also encoded by other nucleotide sequences in the sample. The rearrangement joins TRBV9 to TRBJ2-1; D not certain. Trimming pared 0 bases from V and 1 base from J, leaving 8 bases between. Germline loops: CDR1 SGDLS, CDR2 YYNGEE. The CDR3 length is 15 residues. In DNA form, the CDR3 reads TGTGCCAGCAGCGTAGGCGGCCTTTCCTACAATGAGCAGTTCTTC. Translated: CASSVGGLSYNEQFF.

This chain connects TRBV15 to TRBJ2-2, with 12 positions matching TRBD2. The CDR3 sequence is 14 residues long. Per germline, CDR1 LNHNV and CDR2 YYDKDF (reference sequence). V was clipped by 8 bases and J by 3 bases; unmatched bases: 1. CDR3 sequence (DNA): TGTGCCACCCGGACTAGCGGGGACACCGGGGAGCTGTTTTTT. Protein product: CATRTSGDTGELFF.

Only one count was recorded for this clone. The rearrangement uses TRBV7-2 and TRBJ1-1, with D maybe TRBD1 (6 bases). Trimming cost V 3 bases and J 6 bases, with 11 bases left between them. The CDR3 has 13 residues. Germline CDR1 reads SGHTA; CDR2 reads FQGNSA. The DNA for the CDR3 is TGTGCCAGCAGCTTTAAACAGGGACCTGAAGCTTTCTTT. Protein: CASSFKQGPEAFF. The full variable domain, with the rest looked up from reference TRBV7-2 and TRBJ1-1, is GAGVSQSPSNKVTEKGKDVELRCDPISGHTALYWYRQSLGQGLEFLIYFQGNSAPDKSGLPSDRFSAERTGGSVSTLTIQRTQQEDSAVYLCASSFKQGPEAFFGQGTRLTVV.

The genes are TRBV5-5 and TRBJ2-3; 10 bases agree with TRBD2. The J segment lost 2 bases and the V segment lost 2 bases, leaving 2 bases of the junction unmatched. Germline lookup yields CDR1 SGHKS and CDR2 YYEKEE (reference sequence). The CDR3 sequence is 15 residues long. The CDR3 protein is CASSFGLAATDTQYF. CDR3 nucleotides: TGTGCCAGCAGCTTTGGACTAGCGGCCACAGATACGCAGTATTTT.